A single T cell receptor beta chain is shown here with its context. Antigen specificity is unknown. The data were taken from a study of vaccination effects on CD4 cells after COVID-19. Study-wide findings and caveats: After vaccination, at late timepoints, clones induced by infection and by vaccine contracted markedly.

Antigen-specific CD4+ T cells expanded by the ViraFEST assay with viral peptide pools were then sequenced. With more than 9 days of culture completed, CD4+ T cells were isolated. In culture with about 10 IU/ml IL-2 and around 10 ug/ml peptides, PBMC were grown at fewer than 2.5 million per well. Cultures received IL-2 medium that replaced half the medium on days 3 and 7. Clones were read by immunoSEQ multiplex PCR, and TCRdb kept only the in-frame ones, dropping some. The data show about 54,000 clones, 80% seen once. From germline, CDR1 is SGDLS and CDR2 YYNGEE. V lost 0 bases and J 2 bases, leaving 19 bases between the germline ends. This CDR3 has 18 residues.

The starting material was CD4+ T cells from PBMCs cultured with HCoV-229E spike peptides, obtained before COVID-19 vaccination. The chain joins TRBV9 to TRBJ2-3, with D perhaps assigned TRBD1 or TRBD2 (6 bases each). The sequence came from a human donor who received a COVID-19 vaccine. The CDR3, as DNA: TGTGCCAGCAGCGTAGCTCCTGGGCGCTGGGGGGCCACAGATACGCAGTATTTT. Translated: CASSVAPGRWGATDTQYF.